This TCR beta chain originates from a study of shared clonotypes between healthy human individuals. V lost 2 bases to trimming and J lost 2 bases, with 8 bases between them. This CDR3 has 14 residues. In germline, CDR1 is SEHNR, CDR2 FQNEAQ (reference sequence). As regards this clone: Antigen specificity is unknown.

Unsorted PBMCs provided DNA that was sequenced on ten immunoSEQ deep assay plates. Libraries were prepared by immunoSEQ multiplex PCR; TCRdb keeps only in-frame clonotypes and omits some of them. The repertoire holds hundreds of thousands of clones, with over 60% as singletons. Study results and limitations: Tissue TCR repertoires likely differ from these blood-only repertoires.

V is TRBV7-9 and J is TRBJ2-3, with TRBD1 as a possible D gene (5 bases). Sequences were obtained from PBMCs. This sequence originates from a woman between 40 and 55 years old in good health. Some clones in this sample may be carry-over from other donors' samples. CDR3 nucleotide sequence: TGTGCCAGCAGCTTACGACAGTACACAGATACGCAGTATTTT. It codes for CASSLRQYTDTQYF.